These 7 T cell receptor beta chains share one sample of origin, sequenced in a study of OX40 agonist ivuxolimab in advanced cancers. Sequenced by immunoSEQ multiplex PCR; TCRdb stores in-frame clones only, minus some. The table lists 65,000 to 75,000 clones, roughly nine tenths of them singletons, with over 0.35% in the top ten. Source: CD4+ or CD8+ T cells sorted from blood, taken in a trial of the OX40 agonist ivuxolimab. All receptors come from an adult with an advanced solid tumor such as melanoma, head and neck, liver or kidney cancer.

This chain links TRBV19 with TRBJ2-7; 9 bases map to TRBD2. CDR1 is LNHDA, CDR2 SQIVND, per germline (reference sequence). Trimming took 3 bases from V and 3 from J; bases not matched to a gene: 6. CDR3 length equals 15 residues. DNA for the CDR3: TGTGCCAGTAGTATTGCAGGGACTAGCATCTACGAGCAGTACTTC. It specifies CASSIAGTSIYEQYF.

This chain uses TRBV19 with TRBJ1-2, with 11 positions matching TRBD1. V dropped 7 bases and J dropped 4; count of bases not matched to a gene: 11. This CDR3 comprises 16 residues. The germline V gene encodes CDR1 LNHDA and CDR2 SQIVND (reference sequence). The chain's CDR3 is CASTQTGQGVAYGYTF. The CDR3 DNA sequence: TGTGCCAGTACCCAAACGGGACAGGGGGTTGCCTATGGCTACACCTTC.

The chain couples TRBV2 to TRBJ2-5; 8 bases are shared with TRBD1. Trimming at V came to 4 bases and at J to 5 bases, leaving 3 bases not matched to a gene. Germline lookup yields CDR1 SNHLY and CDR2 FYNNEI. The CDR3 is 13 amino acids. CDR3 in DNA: TGTGCCAGCAGTGGTGACAGGGGTGAGACCCAGTACTTC. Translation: CASSGDRGETQYF.

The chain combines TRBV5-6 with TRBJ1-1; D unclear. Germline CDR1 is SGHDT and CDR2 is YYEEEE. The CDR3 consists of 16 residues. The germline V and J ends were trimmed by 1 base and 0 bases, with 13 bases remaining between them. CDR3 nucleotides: TGTGCCAGCAGCTTGTCGGCAGGACGGCTGAACACTGAAGCTTTCTTT. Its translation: CASSLSAGRLNTEAFF.

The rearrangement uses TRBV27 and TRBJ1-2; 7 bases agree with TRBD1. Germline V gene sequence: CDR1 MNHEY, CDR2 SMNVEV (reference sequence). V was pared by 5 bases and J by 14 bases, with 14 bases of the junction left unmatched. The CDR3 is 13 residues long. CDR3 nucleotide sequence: TGTGCCAGCAGTCCGGGGGACAGTCGTTTGAGTACCTTC. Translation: CASSPGDSRLSTF.

The chain's CDR3 is CASSPGGHLNTEAFF. CDR3 coding DNA: TGTGCCAGCTCACCTGGGGGACACTTGAACACTGAAGCTTTCTTT. This chain joins TRBV18 and TRBJ1-1, with a possible D match to TRBD1 (6 bases). Germline-derived CDR1 and CDR2 are KGHSH and LQKENI. V gave up 3 bases and J gave up 0 bases, with 11 bases separating them. The CDR3 contains 15 residues.

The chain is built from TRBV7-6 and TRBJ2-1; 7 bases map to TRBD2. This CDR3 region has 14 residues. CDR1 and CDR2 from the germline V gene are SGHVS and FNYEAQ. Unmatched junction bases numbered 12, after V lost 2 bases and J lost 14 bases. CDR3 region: CASSLLSQAGVEFF. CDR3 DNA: TGTGCCAGCAGCTTACTGAGTCAGGCGGGAGTAGAGTTCTTC.